Below are 31 T cell receptor beta chains sequenced from a single sample in a study of T cells after yellow fever vaccination. In TCRdb, the 5' RACE reads were re-called with MiXCR into one record per CDR3 protein. The table records around 180,000 distinct CDR3 sequences, approximately 6.2% of them present only once. The sample here was CD4+ T cells sorted from PBMCs, taken on the day of the first yellow fever vaccination. These receptors were taken from a man younger than 35 who received the YFV17D yellow fever vaccine.

This clonotype has at least ten counts. The J gene is TRBJ2-1, the V gene TRBV5-1; 12 bases are a match to TRBD2. After removal of 0 bases from V and 8 bases from J, the junction contained 6 bases not matched to a gene. This CDR3 has 16 residues. Germline V gene lookup returns CDR1 SGHRS and CDR2 YFSETQ. CDR3 nucleotide sequence: TGCGCCAGCAGCTTGGAACCTAGCGGGGGGGAAGATGAGCAGTTCTTC. Its translation is CASSLEPSGGEDEQFF.

The rearrangement joins TRBV5-1 to TRBJ2-5, with 7 bases identical to TRBD1. CDR3 size: 15 residues. J gave up 3 bases and V 4 bases, and 9 bases lay outside the gene matches. In germline, CDR1 is SGHRS, CDR2 YFSETQ. CDR3 DNA: TGCGCCAGCAGCCGGCCGATAGGGGGCGAAGAGACCCAGTACTTC. Residues: CASSRPIGGEETQYF. The variable domain in full, with the rest retrieved from reference TRBV5-1 and TRBJ2-5, is KAGVTQTPRYLIKTRGQQVTLSCSPISGHRSVSWYQQTPGQGLQFLFEYFSETQRNKGNFPGRFSGRQFSNSRSEMNVSTLELGDSALYLCASSRPIGGEETQYFGPGTRLLVL.

This clonotype was recorded a few times. The genes are TRBV18 and TRBJ2-2, with D maybe TRBD2 (5 bases). The CDR3 has 14 amino acids. V dropped 7 bases and J dropped 0 bases, with 9 bases sitting between them. The germline V gene has CDR1 KGHSH and CDR2 LQKENI. CDR3 DNA sequence: TGTGCCAGCTACACGGACTCGAACACCGGGGAGCTGTTTTTT. Encoded protein: CASYTDSNTGELFF. Combining the CDR3 with reference TRBV18 and TRBJ2-2 gives the whole variable domain NAGVMQNPRHLVRRRGQEARLRCSPMKGHSHVYWYRQLPEEGLKFMVYLQKENIIDESGMPKERFSAEFPKEGPSILRIQQVVRGDSAAYFCASYTDSNTGELFFGEGSRLTVL.

This clonotype was detected many times. The chain carries TRBV9 and TRBJ1-5, with D unresolved. The CDR3 is 13 amino acids. V was trimmed by 0 bases and J by 8 bases, leaving 9 bases between them. Germline loops: CDR1 SGDLS, CDR2 YYNGEE. CDR3 DNA: TGTGCCAGCAGCGTAGGCTCCGGGGAGCCCCAGCATTTT. Translating it yields CASSVGSGEPQHF.

This clonotype has more than one count but fewer than ten. This chain links TRBV10-3 with TRBJ1-2; D not resolved. Trimming stripped 7 bases from V and 8 bases from J, with 11 bases between. The CDR3 has 11 residues. Per the germline V gene, CDR1 is ENHRY and CDR2 is SYGVKD. The CDR3 region has the DNA TGTGCCATCACTACTTATCGGGGCTACACCTTC. As protein: CAITTYRGYTF.

The chain employs TRBV4-3 and TRBJ1-1; a possible D gene is TRBD1 (6 bases). Germline CDR1 is LGHNA and CDR2 is YSLEER. There are 15 residues in the CDR3. V lost 0 bases to trimming and J lost 3 bases, with 11 bases between them. CDR3 DNA sequence: TGCGCCAGCAGCCAAGATGGGAGGGGGGACACTGAAGCTTTCTTT. Translating gives CASSQDGRGDTEAFF.

This clonotype appeared many times. The chain combines TRBV11-2 with TRBJ2-5; D is ambiguous. V was clipped by 5 bases and J by 5 bases, with 9 bases between them. The CDR3 sequence is 12 residues long. The germline gives CDR1 SGHAT, CDR2 FQNNGV. CDR3 loop: CASSIRWETQYF. The CDR3 DNA is TGTGCCAGCAGCATTAGATGGGAGACCCAGTACTTC.

This clonotype was detected many times. This chain joins TRBV20-1 and TRBJ1-5; TRBD1 matches at 7 bases. The CDR3 spans 15 residues. The V and J ends lost 2 bases and 4 bases, in that order; junction bases with no gene match: 8. In germline, CDR1 is DFQATT, CDR2 SNEGSKA (reference sequence). CDR3 nucleotide sequence: TGCAGTGCTAGAAGACAGGGAAATTGGAATCAGCCCCAGCATTTT. It codes for CSARRQGNWNQPQHF.

At least ten counts were recorded for this clonotype. The chain uses TRBV7-6 and TRBJ2-2, with TRBD2 identical over 8 bases. V trimming: 3 bases; J trimming: 6 bases; junction bases outside the gene matches: 15. This CDR3 has 18 residues. Germline CDR1 reads SGHVS; CDR2 reads FNYEAQ. The CDR3 protein is CASSFSYKRGGVAGELFF. For the CDR3, the DNA is TGTGCCAGCAGCTTTTCTTACAAACGGGGGGGTGTTGCCGGGGAGCTGTTTTTT.

The chain employs TRBV18 and TRBJ2-4; either TRBD1 or TRBD2 may fit D (5 bases each). The CDR3 has 17 residues. The germline CDR1 and CDR2 sequences are KGHSH and LQKENI. Trimming pared 1 base from V and 0 bases from J, leaving 13 bases between. CDR3 sequence: CASSPRVGTLAKNIQYF. The CDR3 DNA reads as TGTGCCAGCTCACCACGGGTTGGGACCCTAGCCAAAAACATTCAGTACTTC. Based on the CDR3 plus reference TRBV18 and TRBJ2-4, the full variable domain is NAGVMQNPRHLVRRRGQEARLRCSPMKGHSHVYWYRQLPEEGLKFMVYLQKENIIDESGMPKERFSAEFPKEGPSILRIQQVVRGDSAAYFCASSPRVGTLAKNIQYFGAGTRLSVL.

This clonotype has just one count. The V call is TRBV5-1, the J call TRBJ2-5, with 10 positions matching TRBD2. Germline CDR1 reads SGHRS; CDR2 reads YFSETQ. V lost 9 bases to trimming and J lost 2 bases; unmatched junction nucleotides: 7. The CDR3 contains 14 residues. CDR3 region: CATKGLAVQETQYF. The CDR3 region has the DNA TGCGCCACCAAAGGACTAGCGGTTCAAGAGACCCAGTACTTC.

This clonotype was counted at least ten times. The chain employs TRBV12-3 or TRBV12-4 and TRBJ1-1, with a tentative D call TRBD1 (6 bases). The V and J ends lost 6 bases and 1 base respectively, with 9 bases between them. The CDR3 runs to 13 residues. In DNA, the CDR3 is TGTGCCAGCAGCCGACAGGAGAACACTGAAGCTTTCTTT. This gives the protein CASSRQENTEAFF.

This clonotype was found many times. V usage is TRBV6-2 or TRBV6-3 and J usage is TRBJ1-5, with D possibly being TRBD1 (5 bases). The CDR3 has 14 amino acids. Germline assignment: CDR1 MNHEY and CDR2 SVGEGT. The V end was cut by 8 bases, the J end by 5 bases, with 16 bases between. DNA of the CDR3: TGTGCCAGCGGGGGACCGTGGATGGATCAGCCCCAGCATTTT. This sequence encodes CASGGPWMDQPQHF.

This clonotype was recorded at least ten times. The rearrangement joins TRBV29-1 to TRBJ2-3; 7 nucleotides align to TRBD2. Germline-derived CDR1 and CDR2 are SQVTM and ANQGSEA. With 3 bases clipped from V and 6 bases from J, the junction kept 9 bases outside the gene matches. This CDR3 region has 14 residues. The chain's CDR3 is CSVDIGGLTDTQYF. The CDR3 DNA is TGCAGCGTTGATATCGGGGGGTTAACGGATACGCAGTATTTT.

This chain connects TRBV5-4 to TRBJ2-1, with a weak D call TRBD2 (5 bases). The V end lost 1 base, the J end lost 1 base, and 9 bases lay between the germline ends. The CDR3 consists of 15 residues. Germline V lookup: CDR1 SGHNT, CDR2 YYREEE (reference sequence). CDR3 nucleotide sequence: TGTGCCAGCAGCTTGTTAGGGAGATCCTACAATGAGCAGTTCTTC. Encoded protein: CASSLLGRSYNEQFF.

This clonotype has a count of ten or more. This chain connects TRBV7-2 to TRBJ1-1, with D tentatively TRBD1 (5 bases). Germline assignment: CDR1 SGHTA and CDR2 FQGNSA. The V and J ends lost 4 bases and 2 bases respectively, with 5 bases between them. There are 12 residues in the CDR3. The CDR3 DNA reads as TGTGCCAGCAGCTGGGACAACACTGAAGCTTTCTTT. Encoded protein: CASSWDNTEAFF.

The rearrangement links TRBV28 to TRBJ2-7, with 8 nucleotides matching TRBD1. CDR1 and CDR2 from the germline V gene are MDHEN and SYDVKM. CDR3 length equals 15 residues. V gave up 8 bases and J gave up 6 bases; unmatched junction bases: 15. CDR3 residues: CASHSDRVVYSEQYV. CDR3 DNA sequence: TGTGCCAGCCATTCGGACAGGGTAGTATATAGCGAGCAGTACGTC.

The chain carries TRBV29-1 and TRBJ2-3; the D gene could be TRBD1 or TRBD2 (6 bases each). V was trimmed by 5 bases and J by 2 bases, leaving 17 bases between them. Germline lookup yields CDR1 SQVTM and CDR2 ANQGSEA. The CDR3 consists of 15 residues. The CDR3 DNA is TGCAGCGTTCGGAGGGCAGGGGCCTTCACAGATACGCAGTATTTT. Protein sequence: CSVRRAGAFTDTQYF.

This sequence joins TRBV13 and TRBJ2-1; possible D gene TRBD1, 5 bases. V dropped 6 bases and J dropped 7 bases, with 10 bases sitting between them. The V gene's germline CDR1 is PRHDT and CDR2 FYEKMQ (reference sequence). The CDR3 has 12 residues. The CDR3: CASSSRENEQFF. The CDR3 DNA reads as TGTGCCAGCAGTTCCAGGGAAAATGAGCAGTTCTTC.

CDR3 sequence reads: CASSVDGRVSSAGYETQYF. In DNA, the CDR3 is TGTGCCAGCAGCGTAGACGGCAGGGTTTCTTCGGCGGGGTATGAGACCCAGTACTTC. The rearrangement links TRBV9 to TRBJ2-5; D possibly corresponds to TRBD2 (6 bases). CDR1 and CDR2 from the germline V gene are SGDLS and YYNGEE. There are 19 residues in the CDR3. V was trimmed by 0 bases and J by 5 bases, leaving 26 bases between them.

This clonotype has a count of ten or more. This rearrangement joins TRBV24-1 to TRBJ2-1; D might be TRBD1 (7 bases). The V and J ends lost 3 bases and 7 bases respectively, with 15 bases between them. CDR3 size: 15 residues. Germline loops: CDR1 KGHDR, CDR2 SFDVKD. CDR3 protein: CATSDPLAGGNEQFF. In DNA form, the CDR3 reads TGTGCCACCAGTGATCCCCTGGCAGGGGGGAATGAGCAGTTCTTC.

This clonotype came up many times. J is TRBJ2-2 and V is TRBV7-3, with 11 bases matching TRBD2. Trimming at V came to 6 bases and at J to 1 base, leaving 1 base not matched to a gene. Germline CDR1 and CDR2: SGHTA and FQGTGA. This CDR3 spans 15 amino acids. The CDR3 is CASRLAGGNTGELFF. The CDR3 region has the DNA TGTGCCAGCAGGCTAGCGGGGGGGAACACCGGGGAGCTGTTTTTT.

The sample holds a few counts of this clonotype. DNA of the CDR3: TGTGCCACCCAGGGAGGGGCCAACGTCCTGACTTTC. Translation: CATQGGANVLTF. The V and J genes are TRBV28 and TRBJ2-6; a weak D match, TRBD1 (5 bases). Trimming left V 10 bases short and J 4 bases short, with 8 bases between. The germline V gene encodes CDR1 MDHEN and CDR2 SYDVKM. The CDR3 extends over 12 amino acids.

This clonotype was detected a few times. V and J are TRBV30 and TRBJ1-2; unclear D gene. CDR3 length equals 12 residues. The V end was cut by 2 bases, the J end by 3 bases, with 7 bases between. CDR1 and CDR2 (germline): GTSNPN, SVGIG (reference sequence). The CDR3 region is CAWSQVDYGYTF. In DNA, the CDR3 is TGTGCCTGGAGTCAAGTAGACTATGGCTACACCTTC. The whole variable domain, filled in from reference TRBV30 and TRBJ1-2, reads SQTIHQWPATLVQPVGSPLSLECTVEGTSNPNLYWYRQAAGRGLQLLFYSVGIGQISSEVPQNLSASRPQDRQFILSSKKLLLSDSGFYLCAWSQVDYGYTFGSGTRLTVV.

This clonotype was seen more than once but under ten times. The CDR3 sequence is CASNRLAGGDTQYF. The CDR3 DNA reads TGTGCCAGCAACCGACTGGCCGGTGGAGATACGCAGTATTTT. The chain recombines TRBV6-5 with TRBJ2-3; D is undetermined. The V gene lost 7 bases and the J gene lost 5 bases, with 16 bases spanning the gap. The CDR3 runs to 14 residues. Per the germline V gene, CDR1 is MNHEY and CDR2 is SVGAGI.

This clonotype appeared many times. V is TRBV12-5 and J is TRBJ2-5; 8 nucleotides agree with TRBD1. The germline CDR1 and CDR2 sequences are LGHNT and FRNRAP. The trim removed 5 bases at V and 5 bases at J, leaving 4 bases unmatched. The CDR3 has 13 amino acids. The CDR3 here is CASGVTGAETQYF. CDR3 DNA: TGTGCTAGTGGTGTGACAGGGGCGGAGACCCAGTACTTC.

This clonotype occurred many times. The rearrangement links TRBV6-1 to TRBJ1-2, with a tentative D call TRBD1 (6 bases). Germline CDR1 is MNHNS and CDR2 is SASEGT. Deletions cut 4 bases from V and 0 bases from J, with 12 bases between. The CDR3 is made up of 15 amino acids. The CDR3 nucleotides read TGTGCCAGCAGTGCCGGACAGAAAGCTAACTATGGCTACACCTTC. Protein: CASSAGQKANYGYTF.

This clonotype occurred a few times. The chain is built from TRBV5-1 and TRBJ2-1, with D possibly matching TRBD1 (5 bases). The CDR3 sequence is 15 residues long. With 0 bases removed from V and 6 bases from J, the gap between germline ends came to 13 bases. CDR1 SGHRS and CDR2 YFSETQ come from the germline V gene. CDR3 sequence: CASSLAAQGSNEQFF. In DNA, the CDR3 is TGCGCCAGCAGCTTGGCAGCGCAGGGTAGCAATGAGCAGTTCTTC.

This clonotype appeared a few times. The chain joins TRBV7-9 to TRBJ2-2; the D gene is possibly TRBD1 (6 bases). The V gene's germline CDR1 is SEHNR and CDR2 FQNEAQ (reference sequence). With 2 bases removed from V and 6 bases from J, the gap between germline ends came to 16 bases. The CDR3 has 16 amino acids. CDR3 residues: CASSLLGQDGSGELFF. DNA for the CDR3: TGTGCCAGCAGCTTATTGGGACAAGACGGTTCCGGGGAGCTGTTTTTT.

This clonotype occurred many times. The chain uses TRBV5-8 and TRBJ2-2, with 7 bases that match TRBD1. This CDR3 contains 16 residues. Per germline, CDR1 SGHTS and CDR2 YDEGEE. V lost 2 bases to trimming and J lost 4 bases; unmatched junction nucleotides: 8. CDR3 amino acids: CASSFYQGVSTGELFF. CDR3 DNA sequence: TGTGCCAGCAGCTTTTATCAGGGGGTCAGCACCGGGGAGCTGTTTTTT.

A remark on this clonotype: A junction boundary mismatches the germline segment, possibly from a read error. V usage is TRBV20-1 and J usage is TRBJ2-2; the D gene is possibly TRBD1 (5 bases). Germline CDR1 reads DFQATT; CDR2 reads SNEGSKA (reference sequence). The CDR3 consists of 13 residues. Here the CDR3 reads CSARSGNAGELFF. CDR3 in DNA: TGCAGTGCTAGATCAGGGAACGCCGGGGAGCTGTTTTTT.